The rows below give T cell receptor beta chains drawn from one sample of a study of blood T cell repertoires in COVID-19. The method was immunoSEQ multiplex PCR; TCRdb's version includes in-frame clones alone and lacks a portion of them. The data contain over 75,000 clones, approximately 90% of them singletons. The sequencing input was peripheral blood. The receptors here all came from a woman of 80 years or more with acute or convalescent COVID-19. Both conserved end residues are part of each CDR3. A D gene is named only where the DNA matches it firmly. Clone size, where shown, is once, few, many, or a class for clones that have expanded.

-	TRBD2	TRBV5-1	TRBJ2-1	TGCGCCAGCAGCTCCGCGGGGGGAGGCTACAATGAGCAGTTCTTC	CASSSAGGGYNEQFF
-	TRBD1	TRBV27	TRBJ1-4	TGTGCCAGCCGCGACAGGGCCGAAAAACTGTTTTTT	CASRDRAEKLFF
-	-	TRBV24-1	TRBJ1-5	TGTGCCACCAGTGACTCCTCCGACGGGGGAGGATCTCAGCCCCAGCATTTT	CATSDSSDGGGSQPQHF
-	-	TRBV3-1/TRBV3-2	TRBJ2-5	TGTGCCAGCAGCCCCCGGCGATTGGCAGGGAATAAAGAGACCCAGTACTTC	CASSPRRLAGNKETQYF
-	TRBD1	TRBV7-8	TRBJ1-2	TGTGCCAGCAGCTTAGGGCAGGGGGGCTATGGCTACACCTTC	CASSLGQGGYGYTF
-	TRBD1	TRBV7-2	TRBJ1-1	TGTGCCAGCAGCTGGGGGACAGCCAACACTGAAGCTTTCTTT	CASSWGTANTEAFF
-	-	TRBV12-3/TRBV12-4	TRBJ1-1	TGTGCCAGCAGTAGAGGGCATGAAGCTTTCTTT	CASSRGHEAFF
-	TRBD1	TRBV30	TRBJ2-7	TGTGCCTGGAGTATGTACGGGACAGTGACCTACGAGCAGTACTTC	CAWSMYGTVTYEQYF
-	TRBD1	TRBV11-1	TRBJ2-1	TGTGCCAGCAGCCCGGGACAGGGGGCAGAGCATGAGCAGTTCTTC	CASSPGQGAEHEQFF
-	TRBD2	TRBV4-3	TRBJ2-1	TGCGCCAGCAGCCAACTCGCCTCCGGACTAGCTGGTTCCTACAATGAGCAGTTCTTC	CASSQLASGLAGSYNEQFF
once	-	TRBV5-1	TRBJ1-3	TGCGCCAGCAGCGCCTCAGGGGCCTCTGGAAACACCATATATTTT	CASSASGASGNTIYF
-	-	TRBV4-1	TRBJ2-1	TGCGCCAGCAGCCAAGAAGCTACGGCGGTGTCCCCCCGAGGGGAGCAGTTCTTC	CASSQEATAVSPRGEQFF
few	TRBD1	TRBV5-1	TRBJ2-7	TGCGCCAGCAGCTTTAGCCAGGGGGCTGACGAGCAGTACTTC	CASSFSQGADEQYF
-	TRBD1	TRBV4-1	TRBJ2-6	TGCGCCAGCAGCCAGACAGGGGGCTTCTGGGCCAACGTCCTGACTTTC	CASSQTGGFWANVLTF
few	-	TRBV4-3	TRBJ1-2	TGCGCCAGCAGCCTGGACGGGAGCTATGGCTACACCTTC	CASSLDGSYGYTF
-	TRBD1	TRBV5-1	TRBJ1-1	TGCGCCAGCAGCGGGACAGGGTGGACTGAAGCTTTCTTT	CASSGTGWTEAFF
-	-	TRBV24-1	TRBJ1-5	TGTGCCACCAGTGTCGCGGGAGTGGATCAGCCCCAGCATTTT	CATSVAGVDQPQHF
-	-	TRBV5-6	TRBJ1-1	TGTGCCAGCAGCGCGGGAAGGCTAACTGAAGCTTTCTTT	CASSAGRLTEAFF
-	TRBD1	TRBV6-5	TRBJ2-7	TGTGCCAGCACTAAAAAATGGGACAGTTCCTACGAGCAGTACTTC	CASTKKWDSSYEQYF
-	-	TRBV5-4	TRBJ2-5	TGTGCCAGCAGCTTAATGGGGGCAGGGCAAGAGACCCAGTACTTC	CASSLMGAGQETQYF
-	-	TRBV7-8	TRBJ1-1	TGTGCCAGCAGCTTAGTATCGGGAATTTTGAACACTGAAGCTTTCTTT	CASSLVSGILNTEAFF
-	TRBD1	TRBV7-2	TRBJ2-3	TGTGCCAGCAGCTTAACCGGGACAGGGGGCGCAGATACGCAGTATTTT	CASSLTGTGGADTQYF
-	-	TRBV5-5	TRBJ2-5	TGTGCCAGCAGCTTATGGGGGGGGCGCGAAGAGACCCAGTACTTC	CASSLWGGREETQYF
few	-	TRBV5-1	TRBJ2-5	TGCGCCAGCAGCTTGGCCGGTAGCCAAGAGACCCAGTACTTC	CASSLAGSQETQYF
-	TRBD1	TRBV28	TRBJ1-2	TGTGCCAGCAGTTTATGGACAGGGGACAACTATGGCTACACCTTC	CASSLWTGDNYGYTF
-	-	TRBV23-1	TRBJ1-6	TGCGCCAGCAGGGCGGGGGGGAGTCTCCTATGGAATTCACCCCTCCACTTT	CASRAGGSLLWNSPLHF